The rows below give T cell receptor beta chains drawn from one sample of a study of T cell responses to AZD1222 COVID-19 vaccine. TCRdb's copy holds only in-frame clones and misses some; the assay was immunoSEQ multiplex PCR. This table has about 120,000 clones, more than 80% appearing once. Specimen: peripheral blood, collected on day 0 of AZD1222 vaccination. These TCRs come from an adult in good health. Both conserved end residues are part of each CDR3. The D gene is left open where the match is weak. Size is stated for part of the rows, as once, few or many counts, or as a class when the clone is expanded.

j_call d_call cdr3_length v_call clone_size cdr3_aa cdr3_nt
TRBJ1-3 . 13 TRBV7-4 . CASSYRRGNTIYF TGTGCCAGCAGCTACCGAAGGGGAAACACCATATATTTT
TRBJ1-2 TRBD1 14 TRBV7-9 . CASSSNRDRVGYTF TGTGCCAGCAGCTCCAACCGGGACAGGGTTGGCTACACCTTC
TRBJ1-3 . 17 TRBV9 . CASSSHHRTVTGNTIYF TGTGCCAGCAGCAGCCACCATCGGACCGTTACTGGAAACACCATATATTTT
TRBJ2-7 . 13 TRBV12-3/TRBV12-4 . CASTLGIPYEQYF TGTGCCAGCACTCTCGGGATACCCTACGAGCAGTACTTC
TRBJ1-1 . 15 TRBV14 . CASSQGFQQNTEAFF TGTGCCAGCAGCCAAGGGTTTCAGCAAAACACTGAAGCTTTCTTT
TRBJ2-7 TRBD2 16 TRBV30 . CAWSYPRLAGNYEQYF TGTGCCTGGAGTTACCCAAGACTAGCGGGGAATTACGAGCAGTACTTC
TRBJ2-7 . 12 TRBV12-3/TRBV12-4 . CASSGTSYEQYF TGTGCCAGCAGTGGGACATCCTACGAGCAGTACTTC
TRBJ2-5 . 15 TRBV9 . CASSVASTPVETQYF TGTGCCAGCAGCGTAGCATCAACGCCCGTGGAGACCCAGTACTTC
TRBJ2-7 . 14 TRBV19 once CASTHGGGSYEQYF TGTGCCAGTACCCATGGAGGGGGCTCCTACGAGCAGTACTTC
TRBJ2-7 TRBD1 16 TRBV30 . CAWSVGARTGVREQYF TGTGCCTGGAGTGTGGGGGCTAGGACAGGGGTTAGAGAGCAGTACTTC
TRBJ1-6 . 17 TRBV2 . CASERGFGGVGNSPLHF TGTGCCAGCGAGCGCGGATTCGGGGGGGTCGGGAATTCACCCCTCCACTTT
TRBJ1-5 . 16 TRBV5-5 . CASSREPTSGNQPQHF TGTGCCAGCAGCAGGGAGCCTACATCGGGCAATCAGCCCCAGCATTTT
TRBJ2-5 TRBD2 15 TRBV19 . CASSQLAGDGETQYF TGTGCCAGTAGTCAACTAGCGGGAGATGGGGAGACCCAGTACTTC
TRBJ1-5 TRBD1 15 TRBV6-1 . CASSELGQGHQPQHF TGTGCCAGCAGTGAACTCGGACAGGGACATCAGCCCCAGCATTTT
TRBJ1-2 . 14 TRBV29-1 . CSVEVGVFRGGYTF TGCAGCGTTGAAGTGGGGGTTTTTAGGGGTGGCTACACCTTC
TRBJ1-2 TRBD1 13 TRBV9 few CASGGRDSYGYTF TGTGCCAGCGGCGGCCGGGACAGCTATGGCTACACCTTC
TRBJ1-2 . 14 TRBV28 . CASSRQDLNYGYTF TGTGCCAGCAGTCGACAGGACCTTAACTATGGCTACACCTTC
TRBJ2-7 TRBD1 14 TRBV27 . CASSFRTGGYEQYF TGTGCCAGCAGTTTCAGGACAGGGGGATACGAGCAGTACTTC
TRBJ2-5 . 17 TRBV12-2 . CASRSDRDRLYQETQYF TGTGCAAGTCGTTCCGACCGCGACAGGCTGTACCAAGAGACCCAGTACTTC
TRBJ1-1 . 13 TRBV30 many CAWIQGEVSEAFF TGTGCCTGGATACAGGGTGAGGTCTCTGAAGCTTTCTTT
TRBJ2-1 TRBD2 17 TRBV4-3 . CASSPRTSGNSYNEQFF TGCGCCAGCAGCCCACGGACTAGCGGTAACTCCTACAATGAGCAGTTCTTC
TRBJ1-3 . 14 TRBV6-5 . CASRGTGSGNTIYF TGTGCCAGCAGGGGAACAGGCTCTGGAAACACCATATATTTT
TRBJ2-3 TRBD2 19 TRBV14 . CASSQDTRLAGLGTDTQYF TGTGCCAGCAGCCAAGATACGAGACTAGCGGGGCTCGGCACAGATACGCAGTATTTT
TRBJ1-6 . 13 TRBV19 . CASSIQDSLPLHF TGTGCCAGTAGTATTCAGGACAGCCTACCCCTCCACTTT
TRBJ1-2 . 15 TRBV19 . CASRGAAGLNYGYTF TGTGCCAGTAGGGGGGCGGCAGGACTTAACTATGGCTACACCTTC
TRBJ2-1 . 13 TRBV18 . CASSTDQNNEQFF TGTGCCAGCTCAACGGACCAGAACAATGAGCAGTTCTTC
TRBJ2-7 . 16 TRBV28 . CASQGLGTLPTYEQYF TGTGCCAGTCAAGGGCTCGGGACTTTACCGACCTACGAGCAGTACTTC
TRBJ2-1 TRBD2 16 TRBV9 . CASSVPGLAGVGEQFF TGTGCCAGCAGCGTCCCGGGACTAGCGGGAGTAGGTGAGCAGTTCTTC
TRBJ1-5 . 14 TRBV5-8 . CASSLGTGNQPQHF TGTGCCAGCAGCTTGGGGACGGGTAATCAGCCCCAGCATTTT
TRBJ2-1 TRBD2 15 TRBV7-8 . CASSLRTSGYNEQFF TGTGCCAGCAGCCTGCGGACTAGCGGCTACAATGAGCAGTTCTTC
TRBJ2-2 . 14 TRBV7-6 . CASSLVTRTGELFF TGTGCCAGCAGCTTAGTTACTCGGACCGGGGAGCTGTTTTTT
TRBJ2-3 . 13 TRBV2 . CASRGENTDTQYF TGTGCCAGCCGAGGGGAGAACACAGATACGCAGTATTTT
TRBJ2-1 TRBD2 16 TRBV3-1/TRBV3-2 once CASSQENMGGSLGQFF TGTGCCAGCAGCCAAGAAAATATGGGAGGGTCCCTAGGGCAGTTCTTC
TRBJ1-2 . 14 TRBV10-3 . CAISELMGNYGYTF TGTGCCATCAGTGAGCTGATGGGGAACTATGGCTACACCTTC
TRBJ2-7 TRBD2 16 TRBV4-3 . CASSQLAGTSSYEQYF TGCGCCAGCAGCCAACTAGCGGGGACGAGCTCCTACGAGCAGTACTTC
TRBJ2-7 TRBD2 15 TRBV27 . CASSFSIAGVDEQYF TGTGCCAGCAGTTTCTCCATAGCGGGAGTCGACGAGCAGTACTTC
TRBJ1-3 . 15 TRBV10-3 once CAIRGTDSSGNTIYF TGTGCCATCAGGGGCACTGATAGCTCTGGAAACACCATATATTTT
TRBJ2-1 TRBD2 16 TRBV19 . CASSAGTSGRYNEQFF TGTGCCAGTAGTGCCGGGACTAGCGGACGCTACAATGAGCAGTTCTTC
TRBJ1-1 . 14 TRBV24-1 . CATSDNRANTEAFF TGTGCCACCAGTGATAACAGGGCTAACACTGAAGCTTTCTTT
TRBJ1-1 . 18 TRBV29-1 . CSAEGGRLPAPMNTEAFF TGCAGCGCTGAGGGTGGCAGGCTCCCCGCACCTATGAACACTGAAGCTTTCTTT
TRBJ2-1 . 14 TRBV3-1/TRBV3-2 . CASSQESLGAEQFF TGTGCCAGCAGCCAAGAGAGCCTCGGGGCCGAGCAGTTCTTC